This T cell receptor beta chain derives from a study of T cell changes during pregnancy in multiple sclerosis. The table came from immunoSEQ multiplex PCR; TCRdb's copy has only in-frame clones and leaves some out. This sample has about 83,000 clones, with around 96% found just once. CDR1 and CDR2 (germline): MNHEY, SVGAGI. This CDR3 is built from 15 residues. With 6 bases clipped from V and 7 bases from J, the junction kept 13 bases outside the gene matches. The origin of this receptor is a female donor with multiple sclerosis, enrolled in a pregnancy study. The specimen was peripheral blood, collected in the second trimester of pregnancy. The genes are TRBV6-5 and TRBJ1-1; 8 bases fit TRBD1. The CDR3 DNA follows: TGTGCCAGCAGCAGGTCAGGGGGCAGGAGGGGTGAAGCTTTCTTT. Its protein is CASSRSGGRRGEAFF.